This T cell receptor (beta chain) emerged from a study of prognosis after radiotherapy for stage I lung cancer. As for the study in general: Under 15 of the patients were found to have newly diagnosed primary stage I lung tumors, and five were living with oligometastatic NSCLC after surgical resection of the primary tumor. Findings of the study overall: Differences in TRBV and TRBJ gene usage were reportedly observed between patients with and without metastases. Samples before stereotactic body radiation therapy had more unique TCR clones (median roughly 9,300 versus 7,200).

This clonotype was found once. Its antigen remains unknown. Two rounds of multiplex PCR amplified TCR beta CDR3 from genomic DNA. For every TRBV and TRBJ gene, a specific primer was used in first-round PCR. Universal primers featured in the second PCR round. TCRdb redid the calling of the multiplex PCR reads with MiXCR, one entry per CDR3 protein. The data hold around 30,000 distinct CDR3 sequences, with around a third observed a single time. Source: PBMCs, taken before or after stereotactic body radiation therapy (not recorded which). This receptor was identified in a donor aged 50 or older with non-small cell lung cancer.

CDR3: CAWSGGTGYNEQFF. The DNA for the CDR3 is TGTGCCTGGAGTGGAGGTACAGGGTACAATGAGCAGTTCTTC. This sequence joins TRBV30 and TRBJ2-1, with D possibly being TRBD1 (6 bases). The germline V gene encodes CDR1 GTSNPN and CDR2 SVGIG (reference sequence). The CDR3 extends over 14 amino acids. V gave up 1 base and J gave up 4 bases, with 11 bases separating them.